Listed below are T cell receptor beta chains from one sample, sequenced in a study of monozygotic twins with cystic fibrosis. Assay used: immunoSEQ multiplex PCR; TCRdb lists only in-frame clones, some missing. The data contain around 30,000 clones, around 81% of them singletons. Sample: blood. Receptor source: a girl aged 2 to 10 with cystic fibrosis. Both conserved end residues are part of each CDR3. Fields, in order: V gene, clone size, D gene, J gene, CDR3 protein, CDR3 DNA. The D gene is left open where the match is weak. Only part of the rows carry a size: once, few, many, or a class if the clone is expanded.

V: TRBV9
size: .
D: .
J: TRBJ1-1
CDR3: CASSPRMNTEAFF
DNA: TGTGCCAGCAGCCCCAGGATGAACACTGAAGCTTTCTTT

V: TRBV5-1
size: .
D: .
J: TRBJ2-1
CDR3: CASSLAVGNEQFF
DNA: TGCGCCAGCAGCTTGGCTGTGGGGAATGAGCAGTTCTTC

V: TRBV5-1
size: .
D: .
J: TRBJ2-1
CDR3: CASSLPVGGSYNEQFF
DNA: TGCGCCAGCAGCTTGCCCGTCGGGGGCTCCTACAATGAGCAGTTCTTC

V: TRBV4-1
size: .
D: TRBD2
J: TRBJ2-2
CDR3: CASSGGLAGGPGELFF
DNA: TGCGCCAGCAGCGGGGGACTAGCGGGAGGGCCCGGGGAGCTGTTTTTT

V: TRBV7-8
size: once
D: .
J: TRBJ1-4
CDR3: CASSFSARDNEKLFF
DNA: TGTGCCAGCAGCTTTTCCGCACGGGATAATGAAAAACTGTTTTTT

V: TRBV30
size: few
D: .
J: TRBJ1-5
CDR3: CAWSGHYSNQPQHF
DNA: TGTGCCTGGAGTGGTCACTATAGCAATCAGCCCCAGCATTTT

V: TRBV6-1
size: .
D: TRBD1
J: TRBJ1-5
CDR3: CATGQGGYQPQHF
DNA: TGTGCCACGGGACAGGGGGGTTATCAGCCCCAGCATTTT

V: TRBV19
size: .
D: TRBD2
J: TRBJ2-1
CDR3: CASSIGAGGGYNEQFF
DNA: TGTGCCAGTAGTATCGGAGCGGGAGGGGGCTACAATGAGCAGTTCTTC

V: TRBV27
size: .
D: .
J: TRBJ2-7
CDR3: CASSLSLKTVPYEQYF
DNA: TGTGCCAGCAGTTTATCTTTGAAGACGGTACCCTACGAGCAGTACTTC

V: TRBV6-1
size: .
D: .
J: TRBJ1-4
CDR3: CASSERGTSNEKLFF
DNA: TGTGCCAGCAGTGAGCGGGGGACTTCTAATGAAAAACTGTTTTTT

V: TRBV2
size: once
D: .
J: TRBJ2-1
CDR3: CASSQVGEVYNEQFF
DNA: TGTGCCAGCAGCCAAGTCGGGGAGGTATACAATGAGCAGTTCTTC

V: TRBV14
size: few
D: .
J: TRBJ1-1
CDR3: CASSQSGRNTEAFF
DNA: TGTGCCAGCAGCCAATCGGGGAGGAATACTGAAGCTTTCTTT

V: TRBV7-9
size: few
D: .
J: TRBJ2-5
CDR3: CASSPDSGTETQYF
DNA: TGTGCCAGCAGCCCGGACAGTGGAACAGAGACCCAGTACTTC

V: TRBV25-1
size: .
D: TRBD1
J: TRBJ1-5
CDR3: CASKPGQGNQPQHF
DNA: TGTGCCAGCAAGCCGGGACAGGGTAATCAGCCCCAGCATTTT

V: TRBV6-5
size: .
D: .
J: TRBJ1-4
CDR3: CASRSGEKLFF
DNA: TGTGCCAGCAGATCGGGAGAAAAACTGTTTTTT

V: TRBV6-1
size: .
D: .
J: TRBJ1-2
CDR3: CASSEPEGNYGYTF
DNA: TGTGCCAGCAGTGAACCGGAGGGGAACTATGGCTACACCTTC

V: TRBV6-5
size: once
D: .
J: TRBJ2-7
CDR3: CASSYSGTGYEQYF
DNA: TGTGCCAGCAGTTACTCAGGGACCGGCTACGAGCAGTACTTC

V: TRBV20-1
size: .
D: .
J: TRBJ1-2
CDR3: CSAKTDYGYTF
DNA: TGCAGTGCGAAGACAGACTATGGCTACACCTTC

V: TRBV29-1
size: .
D: .
J: TRBJ2-5
CDR3: CSVEVRAGQETQYF
DNA: TGCAGCGTTGAAGTAAGGGCCGGGCAAGAGACCCAGTACTTC